Presented here are 17 T cell receptor beta chains from one specimen sequenced in a study of blood T cell repertoires in COVID-19. Using immunoSEQ multiplex PCR, the repertoire was profiled, and TCRdb retains in-frame clones only, with some absent. The table shows some 180,000 clones, with 84% occurring only once. The sequenced sample consisted of peripheral blood. The receptors originated from a human donor in a cohort sampled during active COVID-19.

The chain links TRBV6-2 or TRBV6-3 to TRBJ2-7; TRBD1 is a possible D gene (6 bases). V was clipped by 4 bases and J by 2 bases, with 24 bases between them. The CDR3 contains 18 residues. Germline assignment: CDR1 MNHEY and CDR2 SVGEGT. CDR3 protein: CASSSPPGQNFPPYEQYF. DNA for the CDR3: TGTGCCAGCAGTTCCCCACCGGGACAAAATTTTCCCCCCTACGAGCAGTACTTC.

The V call is TRBV19, the J call TRBJ1-2; TRBD1 matches at 10 bases. CDR1 and CDR2 (germline): LNHDA, SQIVND (reference sequence). This CDR3 spans 16 amino acids. V shed 4 bases, J shed 13 bases, and the junction held 18 bases outside the gene matches. The CDR3 bases are TGTGCCAGTAGTAGCGAGTTTTTGGGACAGGGGCTATGGCTCACCTTC. As protein: CASSSEFLGQGLWLTF.

The rearrangement links TRBV3-1 (or the pseudogene TRBV3-2) to TRBJ2-7; possible D gene TRBD1, 5 bases. From germline, CDR1 is LGHDT and CDR2 YNNKEL (reference sequence). The CDR3 extends over 16 amino acids. Trimming removed 1 base from V and 4 bases from J, with 17 bases in between. The CDR3 region is CASSQGRAGSSYEQYF. CDR3 coding DNA: TGTGCCAGCAGCCAAGGTAGGGCAGGGTCTAGTTACGAGCAGTACTTC.

The chain recombines TRBV7-8 with TRBJ2-6, with 10 nucleotides matching TRBD1. J was trimmed by 2 bases and V by 4 bases; bases with no gene match: 8. CDR3 size: 18 residues. Germline-derived CDR1 and CDR2 are SGHVS and FQNEAQ. CDR3 loop: CASSSDLTGGAGANVLTF. In DNA form, the CDR3 reads TGTGCCAGCAGCTCTGACTTGACAGGGGGCGCTGGGGCCAACGTCCTGACTTTC.

The rearrangement joins TRBV10-3 to TRBJ1-3; no clear D gene. The CDR3 spans 18 residues. Trimming shortened V by 0 bases and J by 2 bases, and 17 bases separated the two germline ends. Germline values: CDR1 ENHRY, CDR2 SYGVKD. CDR3 in amino acids: CAISESSGGPTTGNTIYF. In DNA, the CDR3 is TGTGCCATCAGTGAGTCTTCGGGAGGGCCCACGACTGGAAACACCATATATTTT.

J is TRBJ2-7 and V is TRBV27; tentative D call: TRBD2 (6 bases). Germline-derived CDR1 and CDR2 are MNHEY and SMNVEV (reference sequence). The CDR3 covers 12 residues. V was pared by 6 bases and J by 3 bases, with 9 bases between. As DNA, the CDR3 is TGTGCCAGCAGCTCGGGACTCTACGAGCAGTACTTC. Translating it yields CASSSGLYEQYF.

This sequence joins TRBV5-1 and TRBJ1-2; possibly TRBD1 for D (5 bases). CDR1 and CDR2 (germline): SGHRS, YFSETQ. The V and J ends lost 1 base and 4 bases respectively, with 14 bases between them. CDR3 size: 15 residues. The CDR3 region has the DNA TGCGCCAGCAGCTTGATGTCAGGGCGGAGCTATGGCTACACCTTC. It yields the protein CASSLMSGRSYGYTF.

This clone has a single count. The J gene is TRBJ2-1, the V gene TRBV27, with 11 positions matching TRBD1. Germline V gives CDR1 MNHEY, CDR2 SMNVEV (reference sequence). The CDR3 loop spans 15 amino acids. Trimming at V came to 6 bases and at J to 7 bases, leaving 8 bases not matched to a gene. The CDR3 protein is CASSGQGARINEQFF. DNA for the CDR3: TGTGCCAGCAGCGGACAGGGGGCGAGGATTAATGAGCAGTTCTTC.

This chain joins TRBV5-1 and TRBJ1-3; the D gene is possibly TRBD1 (6 bases). CDR1 SGHRS and CDR2 YFSETQ come from the germline V gene. The CDR3 loop spans 14 amino acids. V was clipped by 3 bases and J by 0 bases, with 7 bases between them. CDR3 in amino acids: CASSSDSSGNTIYF. The CDR3 DNA sequence: TGCGCCAGCAGCTCGGACAGCTCTGGAAACACCATATATTTT.

CDR3 nucleotide sequence: TGTGCCAGCAGCCGGCTGACCCAGGGGGACGGGGAGCTGTTTTTT. Encoded protein: CASSRLTQGDGELFF. The rearrangement links TRBV5-4 to TRBJ2-2; the match to TRBD1 covers 7 bases. Germline V lookup: CDR1 SGHNT, CDR2 YYREEE (reference sequence). Germline trimming cut 4 bases from V and 7 bases from J; bases unmatched to any gene: 10. The CDR3 has 15 amino acids.

V usage is TRBV15 and J usage is TRBJ1-1; D is uncertain. The CDR3 spans 17 residues. CDR1 and CDR2 from the germline V gene are LNHNV and YYDKDF (reference sequence). V was trimmed by 0 bases and J by 3 bases, leaving 17 bases between them. CDR3 protein: CATSRDLGAGGDTEAFF. DNA of the CDR3: TGTGCCACCAGCAGAGATCTTGGAGCTGGCGGTGACACTGAAGCTTTCTTT.

The V and J genes are TRBV12-3 or TRBV12-4 and TRBJ2-7; D call uncertain. The V end lost 5 bases, the J end lost 6 bases, and 11 bases lay between the germline ends. There are 12 residues in the CDR3. The CDR3: CASSLTRVEQYF. The CDR3 nucleotides read TGTGCCAGCAGTCTTACGAGAGTCGAGCAGTACTTC.

The chain is built from TRBV11-2 and TRBJ2-3, with 9 bases matching TRBD1. V gave up 7 bases and J gave up 4 bases; unmatched junction bases: 6. Germline V gene data show CDR1 as SGHAT and CDR2 as FQNNGV. The CDR3 is made up of 14 amino acids. The CDR3 spells CASTGTGSSDTQYF. DNA for the CDR3: TGTGCCAGCACCGGGACAGGGAGTTCAGATACGCAGTATTTT. Complete variable domain (other parts from reference TRBV11-2 and TRBJ2-3): EAGVAQSPRYKIIEKRQSVAFWCNPISGHATLYWYQQILGQGPKLLIQFQNNGVVDDSQLPKDRFSAERLKGVDSTLKIQPAKLEDSAVYLCASTGTGSSDTQYFGPGTRLTVL.

The J gene is TRBJ1-1, the V gene TRBV5-6; D gene unclear. Germline CDR1 is SGHDT and CDR2 is YYEEEE. V was cut by 7 bases and J by 2 bases, with 12 bases left in between. The CDR3 loop spans 13 amino acids. The CDR3 coding sequence is TGTGCCAGCTGCGTTCTAGGTAACACTGAAGCTTTCTTT. It yields the protein CASCVLGNTEAFF.

This clone showed up just once. The rearrangement joins TRBV3-1 (or the pseudogene TRBV3-2) to TRBJ2-7, with unresolved D. Per germline, CDR1 LGHDT and CDR2 YNNKEL (reference sequence). Deletions cut 6 bases from V and 5 bases from J, with 20 bases between. There are 15 residues in the CDR3. The CDR3 here is CASSPIATGLNEQYF. The CDR3 nucleotides read TGTGCCAGCAGTCCAATTGCCACGGGTCTGAACGAGCAGTACTTC.

The chain couples TRBV5-1 to TRBJ2-1; 7 nucleotides agree with TRBD1. Germline CDR1 is SGHRS and CDR2 is YFSETQ. The CDR3 covers 15 residues. Trimming took 0 bases from V and 5 from J; bases not matched to a gene: 5. In nucleotides, the CDR3 is TGCGCCAGCAGCTTGGAGGACAGGTACGACAATGAGCAGTTCTTC. Its translation is CASSLEDRYDNEQFF. The entire variable domain, with the rest obtained from reference TRBV5-1 and TRBJ2-1, is as follows: KAGVTQTPRYLIKTRGQQVTLSCSPISGHRSVSWYQQTPGQGLQFLFEYFSETQRNKGNFPGRFSGRQFSNSRSEMNVSTLELGDSALYLCASSLEDRYDNEQFFGPGTRLTVL.

This chain joins TRBV19 and TRBJ2-1; 12 bases agree with TRBD2. V lost 5 bases and J lost 7; bases outside the gene matches: 9. The CDR3 length is 16 residues. Germline CDR1 reads LNHDA; CDR2 reads SQIVND (reference sequence). In DNA, the CDR3 is TGTGCCAGTAGTCTACGACTAGCGGGGGCCCAGAATGAGCAGTTCTTC. Translated: CASSLRLAGAQNEQFF.